This passage covers 8 T cell receptor beta chains from one sample sequenced in a study of cytomegalovirus exposure and HLA in healthy donors. PCR employed 60 Vbeta and 13 Jbeta primers. The repertoire was sequenced with immunoSEQ multiplex PCR; TCRdb's copy has only in-frame clones and lacks some. Found here are around 140,000 clones, more than 75% of them singletons; the top ten hold over 2%. The sequenced sample consisted of PBMCs. The receptor source for this set is a woman aged 18-29 years in good health and CMV-seropositive.

DNA for the CDR3: TGTGCCACCAGCAGAGAGCGGGGAGACTATGGCTACACCTTC. It codes for CATSRERGDYGYTF. This chain links TRBV15 with TRBJ1-2; D not resolved. The CDR3 sequence is 14 residues long. V shed 0 bases and J shed 3 bases, with 8 bases lying between them. Per the germline V gene, CDR1 is LNHNV and CDR2 is YYDKDF (reference sequence).

This rearrangement joins TRBV6-1 to TRBJ1-1; D call uncertain. Germline values: CDR1 MNHNS, CDR2 SASEGT. Trimming took off 1 base at V and 1 base at J, with 7 bases between the two ends. The CDR3 spans 14 residues. CDR3 nucleotides: TGTGCCAGCAGTGAAGTGCTAGGGAACACTGAAGCTTTCTTT. This gives the protein CASSEVLGNTEAFF.

V and J are TRBV5-6 and TRBJ1-2; D gene ambiguous. CDR1 is SGHDT, CDR2 YYEEEE, per germline. This CDR3 has 13 amino acids. V lost 1 base and J 7 bases, leaving 11 bases between the germline ends. CDR3 loop: CASSLRGFGGYTF. The CDR3 DNA sequence: TGTGCCAGCAGCTTGCGGGGTTTTGGTGGCTACACCTTC.

This chain joins TRBV30 and TRBJ2-7; possibly TRBD1 for D (5 bases). CDR3 size: 11 residues. The V and J ends lost 5 bases and 6 bases respectively, with 11 bases between them. Per the germline V gene, CDR1 is GTSNPN and CDR2 is SVGIG (reference sequence). In DNA form, the CDR3 reads TGTGCCTGGGGAGACAGTTCCGAGCAGTACTTC. This gives the protein CAWGDSSEQYF.

This chain joins TRBV6-1 and TRBJ2-1, with D possibly TRBD2 on 7 matching bases. Trimming shortened V by 2 bases and J by 7 bases, and 18 bases separated the two germline ends. CDR1 and CDR2 from the germline V gene are MNHNS and SASEGT. CDR3 length: 16 amino acids. The CDR3, as DNA: TGTGCCAGCAGTGAACGAGGGGGGGCCGCAAGGAATGAGCAGTTCTTC. Translation gives CASSERGGAARNEQFF.

CDR3 DNA: TGTGCCAGCAGTTTATCCCGGGACAGGGTCCATGGTGTGGCTAATGAAAAACTGTTTTTT. This codes for CASSLSRDRVHGVANEKLFF. The chain joins TRBV28 to TRBJ1-4, with 9 bases matching TRBD1. V shed 1 base, J shed 3 bases, and the junction held 15 bases outside the gene matches. The germline V gene has CDR1 MDHEN and CDR2 SYDVKM. This CDR3 has 20 residues. Full variable domain (remainder filled in from reference TRBV28 and TRBJ1-4): DVKVTQSSRYLVKRTGEKVFLECVQDMDHENMFWYRQDPGLGLRLIYFSYDVKMKEKGDIPEGYSVSREKKERFSLILESASTNQTSMYLCASSLSRDRVHGVANEKLFFGSGTQLSVL.

This clone occurred once. The chain couples TRBV5-1 to TRBJ2-3; 11 bases match TRBD2. This CDR3 is 18 amino acids long. V shed 0 bases and J 1 base; nucleotides not matched to a gene: 7. Looked up from germline, CDR1 is SGHRS and CDR2 is YFSETQ. CDR3 DNA: TGCGCCAGCAGCTTGGCTAGCGGGGGGATCCTTGGCACAGATACGCAGTATTTT. It translates to CASSLASGGILGTDTQYF.

This chain uses TRBV28 with TRBJ2-7, with a tentative D call TRBD2 (6 bases). Trimming stripped 8 bases from V and 5 bases from J, with 10 bases between. This CDR3 has 11 amino acids. The V gene's germline CDR1 is MDHEN and CDR2 SYDVKM. Here the CDR3 reads CASGGNHEQYF. In nucleotides, the CDR3 is TGTGCCAGCGGGGGGAACCACGAGCAGTACTTC.